This T cell receptor beta chain is drawn from a study of T-cell reconstitution after alpha-beta-depleted transplantation in children. In its sample, this clonotype was seen a few times. During its preparation, the TCRbeta library received unique molecular identifiers. In TCRdb, the PCR reads were re-called with MiXCR into one record per CDR3 protein. This table holds about 500,000 distinct CDR3 sequences, 30% to 35% found once. The V gene's germline CDR1 is DFQATT and CDR2 SNEGSKA (reference sequence). The CDR3 totals 14 residues. V dropped 0 bases and J dropped 1 base, with 9 bases sitting between them.

The chain is built from TRBV20-1 and TRBJ1-1, with no clear D. Sequenced material: PBMCs from the stem cell graft donor, taken from the stem cell graft. The TCR sequence derives from a human donor who donated a stem cell graft to a child with aplastic anemia. CDR3 bases: TGCAGTGCTAGAGACCTGCCGCCGAACACTGAAGCTTTCTTT. It translates to CSARDLPPNTEAFF.